This T cell receptor beta chain was recovered during a study of shared clonotypes between healthy human individuals (dated by TCRdb to the early 2020s). As for the study more broadly: A few men and a couple of women, aged 18 to 49 years, made up the cohort. Different laboratories and diverse techniques were used to prepare libraries and sequence TCR repertoires, to increase sequencing depth and limit assay-specific biases. Per donor, leukapheresis produced somewhere between about 0.94 and 10 billion PBMCs. Blood TCR repertoires of 5 or 6 healthy adults were deeply sequenced to estimate repertoire size and the extent of clonotype sharing between individuals. Per donor, three plates each were used for CD4 naive and CD4 memory, two for CD8 naive, and one for CD8 memory. The research as a whole found: Roughly 5% of naive CD4, around 4% of naive CD8, roughly 2.4% of memory CD4, and less than 0.45% of memory CD8 clonotypes were shared across a handful of donors. Pairwise subsampling indicated that sequencing depth was expected to affect the degree of clonotype sharing among donors. Clonotypes shared by all four sorted-subset donors showed higher generation probabilities than non-shared clonotypes. Sampling was restricted to blood, and TCR repertoires in tissues likely differ from the TCR repertoires found in blood. Naive subsets generally had larger estimated clonotype richness than memory subsets. The genetic and exposure-history diversity represented was limited by the small number of donors. Even with the large sequencing depth, rarefaction of the sorted-subset datasets indicated that sequencing was incomplete.

Using the deep immunoSEQ assay, multiplex PCR amplified TCR CDR3 regions from genomic DNA. Extracted genomic DNA from each cell subset was distributed evenly across all wells of several immunoSEQ 96-well plates, and each plate was treated as a replicate. For sorted subsets, about 200 ng genomic DNA, equal to some 28,000 T cell genomes, was loaded into each replicate PCR. The purified libraries were quantified using a Qubit 3.0 fluorometer, sized with a Bioanalyzer 2100, and then quantified again using the KAPA Library Quantification kit. A separate single-read 150-cycle Illumina NextSeq 550 flow cell was used to sequence each immunoSEQ 96-well plate. The study's processing was this. Because the immunoSEQ output included only junctional sequences and no quality scores, the filtering could not be the same as the filtering used for full-length reads. Sequences were annotated with PyIR, a Python wrapper for IgBLAST v1.9, using IMGT germline references to assign V/J genes and CDR3. Any read was removed if the V/J assignment was weak (E-value above 1e-6), the CDR3 was missing, or the read contained stop codons, out-of-frame junctions, or ambiguous translated residues. V3J clonotypes were defined by identical inferred V gene, J gene, and CDR3 amino acid sequence. Percentage overlap between repertoires was calculated by dividing the number of shared unique clonotypes by the size of the smaller repertoire. Richness of each repertoire was evaluated using RTK rarefaction, the Chao1 estimator, and Recon v2.1 estimates of unobserved clonotypes. For all TCRbeta clonotypes obtained by the gDNA method from a few donors, generation probabilities were computed with OLGA. TCRdb limited this immuneACCESS table to in-frame rearrangements with V and J called. A share of clones is missing; checked studies link under half to unresolved V genes, and the rest is unexplained. That table gives V, J and clone size, and the DNA gave D and trimming. This sample has 2 million to 2.5 million clones in its table, and around 90% of those were observed once. About 0.36% of the sample comes from the top ten.

Donors were healthy HIV-negative adults with no recently reported acute infections or vaccinations. Only Caucasian adults living in Nashville, Tennessee, USA were represented among the donors. CD4+ T cells were enriched by magnetic negative selection, after which naive cells were positively selected on CD45RA and the negative fraction was taken as the memory subset. Blood was obtained by leukapheresis, after which PBMCs were separated by Ficoll-Histopaque density gradient centrifugation and cryopreserved in liquid nitrogen vapor phase. Analytical flow cytometry was used to check the purity and quantity of every magnetically sorted T cell population. From each sorted fraction, genomic DNA was isolated and quantified by UV absorbance on a Nanodrop 2000c. The CDR1 and CDR2 encoded by the germline V gene (reference sequence) are MNHEY and SMNVEV. V is cut by 5 bases and J by 3 bases, and the space between the germline ends is 11 bases. The CDR3 runs 13 amino acids, cysteine and phenylalanine included. Left in the record is the CDR3 DNA by itself, 39 bases read in frame from the first base.

A word on this clone: There is no known antigen for this receptor. The record has no base qualities; no much larger clone is one base away.

This chain is built from TRBV27 and TRBJ2-7; the D gene is unclear. The sequenced sample consisted of naive CD4+ T cells from PBMCs. The sample's cell subset or site label, in plain terms: CD45RA+ positively selected. This receptor was taken from a man aged 18 to 35 in good health. Some clones in this sample may be carry-over from other donors' samples. The nucleotide sequence reads TGTGCCAGCAGTAAAGGCCTCAACTACGAGCAGTACTTC. It encodes CASSKGLNYEQYF.